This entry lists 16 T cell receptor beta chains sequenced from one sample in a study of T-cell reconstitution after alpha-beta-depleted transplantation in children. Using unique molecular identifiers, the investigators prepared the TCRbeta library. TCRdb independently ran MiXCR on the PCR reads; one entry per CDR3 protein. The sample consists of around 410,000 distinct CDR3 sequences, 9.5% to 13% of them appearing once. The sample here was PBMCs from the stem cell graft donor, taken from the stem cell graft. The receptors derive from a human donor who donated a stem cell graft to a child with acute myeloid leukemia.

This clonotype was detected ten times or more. In DNA form, the CDR3 reads TGCGCCAGCAGCCTAACCCGGGGACCTTTCGATACGCAGTATTTT. It codes for CASSLTRGPFDTQYF. The chain recombines TRBV4-3 with TRBJ2-3; tentatively, D is TRBD1 or TRBD2 (5 bases each). With 4 bases removed from V and 6 bases from J, the gap between germline ends came to 17 bases. CDR3 length equals 15 residues. Germline CDR1 and CDR2: LGHNA and YSLEER.

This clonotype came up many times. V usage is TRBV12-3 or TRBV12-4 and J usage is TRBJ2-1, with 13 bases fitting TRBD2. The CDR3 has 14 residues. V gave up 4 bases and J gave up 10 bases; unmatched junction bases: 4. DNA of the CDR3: TGTGCCAGCAGTTACGGGACTAGCGGGGTAGAGCAGTTCTTC. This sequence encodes CASSYGTSGVEQFF.

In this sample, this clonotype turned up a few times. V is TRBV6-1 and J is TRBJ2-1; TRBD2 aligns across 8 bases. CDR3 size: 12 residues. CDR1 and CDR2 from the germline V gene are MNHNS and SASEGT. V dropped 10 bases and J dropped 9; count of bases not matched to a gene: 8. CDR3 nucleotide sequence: TGTGCCACTCGGGAGGGGCAGGGTGAGCAGTTCTTC. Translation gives CATREGQGEQFF.

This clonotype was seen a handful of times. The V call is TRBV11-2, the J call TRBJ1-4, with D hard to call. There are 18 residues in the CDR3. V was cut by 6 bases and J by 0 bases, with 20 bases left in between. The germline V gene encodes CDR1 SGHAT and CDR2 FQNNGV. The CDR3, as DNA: TGTGCCAGCAGTCCGGGTCGGAACTTGAATCCAACTAATGAAAAACTGTTTTTT. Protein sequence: CASSPGRNLNPTNEKLFF.

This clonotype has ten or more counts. The CDR3 loop is CASSSGLAGGPNTGELFF. CDR3 bases: TGCGCCAGCAGCTCCGGACTAGCGGGGGGGCCGAACACCGGGGAGCTGTTTTTT. J is TRBJ2-2 and V is TRBV5-1; 15 bases are a match to TRBD2. The germline gives CDR1 SGHRS, CDR2 YFSETQ. V trimming: 3 bases; J trimming: 0 bases; junction bases outside the gene matches: 3. This CDR3 is 18 amino acids long. The full variable domain, in which reference TRBV5-1 and TRBJ2-2 provide the parts outside the CDR3, is KAGVTQTPRYLIKTRGQQVTLSCSPISGHRSVSWYQQTPGQGLQFLFEYFSETQRNKGNFPGRFSGRQFSNSRSEMNVSTLELGDSALYLCASSSGLAGGPNTGELFFGEGSRLTVL.

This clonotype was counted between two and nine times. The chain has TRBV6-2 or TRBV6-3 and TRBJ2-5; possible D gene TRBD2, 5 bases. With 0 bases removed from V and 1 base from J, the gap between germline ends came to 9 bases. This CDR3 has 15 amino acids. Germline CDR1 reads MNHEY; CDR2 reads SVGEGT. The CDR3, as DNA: TGTGCCAGCAGTTACTCGCAGCGGATCCAAGAGACCCAGTACTTC. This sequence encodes CASSYSQRIQETQYF.

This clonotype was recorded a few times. CDR3 nucleotides: TGTGCCAGCAGCCTGGCGGGGGCGAGCAATCAGCCCCAGCATTTT. The encoded protein is CASSLAGASNQPQHF. The chain is built from TRBV12-3 or TRBV12-4 and TRBJ1-5; TRBD1 might be the D (6 bases). This CDR3 contains 15 residues. The V end lost 6 bases, the J end lost 1 base, and 13 bases lay between the germline ends.

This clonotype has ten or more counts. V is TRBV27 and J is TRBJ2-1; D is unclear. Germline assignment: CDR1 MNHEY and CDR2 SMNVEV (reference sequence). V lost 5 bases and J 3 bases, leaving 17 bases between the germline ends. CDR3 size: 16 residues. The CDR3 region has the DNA TGTGCCAGCAGTCTAACCCCGGACGCAAACTACAATGAGCAGTTCTTC. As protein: CASSLTPDANYNEQFF.

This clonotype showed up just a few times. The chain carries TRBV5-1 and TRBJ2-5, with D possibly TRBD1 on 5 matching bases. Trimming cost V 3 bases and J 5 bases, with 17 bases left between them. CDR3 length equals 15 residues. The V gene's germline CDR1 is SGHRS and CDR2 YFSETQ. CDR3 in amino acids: CASSSPDKGLETQYF. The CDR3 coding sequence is TGCGCCAGCAGCTCCCCGGACAAGGGCTTGGAGACCCAGTACTTC. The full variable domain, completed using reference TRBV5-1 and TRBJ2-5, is KAGVTQTPRYLIKTRGQQVTLSCSPISGHRSVSWYQQTPGQGLQFLFEYFSETQRNKGNFPGRFSGRQFSNSRSEMNVSTLELGDSALYLCASSSPDKGLETQYFGPGTRLLVL.

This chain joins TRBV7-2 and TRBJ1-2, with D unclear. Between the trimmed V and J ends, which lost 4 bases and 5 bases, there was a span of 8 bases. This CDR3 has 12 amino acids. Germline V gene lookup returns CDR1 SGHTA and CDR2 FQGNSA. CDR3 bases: TGTGCCAGCAGCTCTGAGGTGTATGGCTACACCTTC. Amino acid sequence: CASSSEVYGYTF. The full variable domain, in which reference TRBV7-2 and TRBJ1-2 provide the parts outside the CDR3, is GAGVSQSPSNKVTEKGKDVELRCDPISGHTALYWYRQSLGQGLEFLIYFQGNSAPDKSGLPSDRFSAERTGGSVSTLTIQRTQQEDSAVYLCASSSEVYGYTFGSGTRLTVV.

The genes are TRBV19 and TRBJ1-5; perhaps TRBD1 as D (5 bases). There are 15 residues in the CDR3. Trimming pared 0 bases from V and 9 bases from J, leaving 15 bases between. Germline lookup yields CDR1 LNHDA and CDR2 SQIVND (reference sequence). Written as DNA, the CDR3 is TGTGCCAGTAGTATAGATGGAGGCCCGACAGTGCCCCAGCATTTT. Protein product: CASSIDGGPTVPQHF.

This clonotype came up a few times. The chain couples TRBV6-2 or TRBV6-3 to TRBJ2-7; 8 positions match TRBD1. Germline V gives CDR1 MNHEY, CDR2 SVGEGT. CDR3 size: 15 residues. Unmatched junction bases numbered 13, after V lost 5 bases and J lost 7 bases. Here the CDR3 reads CASSPGTGTPKEQYF. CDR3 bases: TGTGCCAGCAGTCCCGGGACAGGAACCCCCAAAGAGCAGTACTTC.

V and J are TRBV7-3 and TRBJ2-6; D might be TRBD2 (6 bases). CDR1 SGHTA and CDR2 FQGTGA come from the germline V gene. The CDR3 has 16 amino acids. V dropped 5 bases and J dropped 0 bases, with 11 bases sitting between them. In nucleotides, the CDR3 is TGTGCCAGCAGCCCCCGGGAGAGCTCTGGGGCCAACGTCCTGACTTTC. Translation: CASSPRESSGANVLTF.

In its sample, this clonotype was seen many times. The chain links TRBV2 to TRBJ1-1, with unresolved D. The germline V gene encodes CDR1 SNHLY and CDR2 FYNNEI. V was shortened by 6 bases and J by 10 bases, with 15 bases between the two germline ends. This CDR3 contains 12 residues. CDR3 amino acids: CASSDPAVSAFF. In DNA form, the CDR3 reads TGTGCCAGCAGCGACCCCGCGGTTTCAGCTTTCTTT.

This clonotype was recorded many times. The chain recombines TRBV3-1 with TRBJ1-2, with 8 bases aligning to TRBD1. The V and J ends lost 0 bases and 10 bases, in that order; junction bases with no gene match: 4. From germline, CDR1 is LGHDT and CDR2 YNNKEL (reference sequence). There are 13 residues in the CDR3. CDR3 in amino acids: CASSQDYRGIYTF. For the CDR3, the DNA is TGTGCCAGCAGCCAAGATTACAGGGGGATCTACACCTTC.

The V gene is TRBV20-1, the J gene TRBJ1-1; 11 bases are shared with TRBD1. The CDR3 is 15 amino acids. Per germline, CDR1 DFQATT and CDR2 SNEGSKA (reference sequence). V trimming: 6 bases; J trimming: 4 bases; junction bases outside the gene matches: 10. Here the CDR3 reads CSANPGQGDLTEAFF. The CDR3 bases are TGCAGTGCAAATCCGGGACAGGGGGATCTCACTGAAGCTTTCTTT.